The 9 T cell receptor beta chains below come from one sample, sequenced in a study of blood T cell repertoires in COVID-19. Only in-frame clones appear in the TCRdb table, and some are missing; sequencing was by immunoSEQ multiplex PCR. Among under 400,000 clones listed, roughly 86% were seen once. The material sequenced was peripheral blood. These receptors were collected from a young woman with COVID-19, enrolled during active disease.

This chain links TRBV2 with TRBJ1-1; perhaps TRBD1 as D (6 bases). V lost 3 bases to trimming and J lost 3 bases, with 11 bases between them. The CDR3 is made up of 14 amino acids. Germline lookup yields CDR1 SNHLY and CDR2 FYNNEI. The CDR3 here is CASSDQGRDTEAFF. The CDR3 bases are TGTGCCAGCAGTGATCAGGGGAGGGACACTGAAGCTTTCTTT.

The chain recombines TRBV24-1 with TRBJ2-3; 9 bases agree with TRBD1. The CDR3 has 14 residues. Germline lookup yields CDR1 KGHDR and CDR2 SFDVKD. The V segment lost 2 bases and the J segment 5 bases; nucleotides outside the gene matches: 1. In DNA form, the CDR3 reads TGTGCCACCAGTGATTGGGACAGGGAAGATACGCAGTATTTT. Protein sequence: CATSDWDREDTQYF.

The chain links TRBV7-2 to TRBJ2-7; no definite D call. CDR3 length equals 14 residues. The germline CDR1 and CDR2 sequences are SGHTA and FQGNSA. V lost 1 base and J 4 bases, leaving 11 bases between the germline ends. The CDR3 DNA follows: TGTGCCAGCAGCTTAGGGCTTAGCAAGTACGAGCAGTACTTC. It translates to CASSLGLSKYEQYF.

CDR3 sequence: CASGLVGEGPLLETQYF. The CDR3 region has the DNA TGTGCTAGTGGTTTGGTGGGGGAGGGCCCATTATTGGAGACCCAGTACTTC. The chain uses TRBV12-5 and TRBJ2-5, with 7 nucleotides matching TRBD2. There are 17 residues in the CDR3. Germline CDR1 and CDR2: LGHNT and FRNRAP. V lost 0 bases and J lost 5; bases outside the gene matches: 12.

V and J are TRBV30 and TRBJ2-3; the match to TRBD2 covers 7 bases. From germline, CDR1 is GTSNPN and CDR2 SVGIG (reference sequence). The V gene end was trimmed by 3 bases and the J gene end by 5 bases; junction bases not matched to a gene: 20. The CDR3 has 18 residues. The chain's CDR3 is CAWRESLRSSGPRDTQYF. For the CDR3, the DNA is TGTGCCTGGAGGGAATCTCTTCGCTCTAGCGGCCCCAGAGATACGCAGTATTTT.

V gene TRBV7-3 combines with J gene TRBJ2-1; D is ambiguous. Germline assignment: CDR1 SGHTA and CDR2 FQGTGA. Between the trimmed V and J ends, which lost 5 bases and 0 bases, there was a span of 17 bases. CDR3 length: 17 amino acids. The CDR3 loop is CASSRSAYSSSYNEQFF. The CDR3 bases are TGTGCCAGCAGCCGATCCGCGTATTCGAGCTCCTACAATGAGCAGTTCTTC.

The chain uses TRBV3-1 (or the pseudogene TRBV3-2) and TRBJ1-2, with D possibly TRBD1 on 6 matching bases. The germline V gene has CDR1 LGHDT and CDR2 YNNKEL (reference sequence). The CDR3 extends over 12 amino acids. Trimming pared 4 bases from V and 6 bases from J, leaving 9 bases between. The CDR3 DNA reads TGTGCCAGCAGCCCTAACAGGGATGGCTACACCTTC. Its translation is CASSPNRDGYTF.

The chain joins TRBV5-1 to TRBJ2-5; TRBD1 agrees at 9 bases. The germline CDR1 and CDR2 sequences are SGHRS and YFSETQ. With V trimmed by 0 bases and J by 2 bases, 5 bases remained unmatched. This CDR3 spans 16 amino acids. The CDR3 DNA reads as TGCGCCAGCAGCTTGGGACAGGGGGTTTTTCAAGAGACCCAGTACTTC. It translates to CASSLGQGVFQETQYF. Based on the CDR3 plus reference TRBV5-1 and TRBJ2-5, the full variable domain is KAGVTQTPRYLIKTRGQQVTLSCSPISGHRSVSWYQQTPGQGLQFLFEYFSETQRNKGNFPGRFSGRQFSNSRSEMNVSTLELGDSALYLCASSLGQGVFQETQYFGPGTRLLVL.

This clone was counted once. This sequence joins TRBV30 and TRBJ2-5; a possible D gene is TRBD2 (7 bases). CDR1 and CDR2 (germline): GTSNPN, SVGIG (reference sequence). Deletions cut 6 bases from V and 5 bases from J, with 16 bases between. The CDR3 has 13 amino acids. The CDR3 DNA reads TGTGCCTGTATTTGGGGGGGGCTGGAGACCCAGTACTTC. Residues: CACIWGGLETQYF.